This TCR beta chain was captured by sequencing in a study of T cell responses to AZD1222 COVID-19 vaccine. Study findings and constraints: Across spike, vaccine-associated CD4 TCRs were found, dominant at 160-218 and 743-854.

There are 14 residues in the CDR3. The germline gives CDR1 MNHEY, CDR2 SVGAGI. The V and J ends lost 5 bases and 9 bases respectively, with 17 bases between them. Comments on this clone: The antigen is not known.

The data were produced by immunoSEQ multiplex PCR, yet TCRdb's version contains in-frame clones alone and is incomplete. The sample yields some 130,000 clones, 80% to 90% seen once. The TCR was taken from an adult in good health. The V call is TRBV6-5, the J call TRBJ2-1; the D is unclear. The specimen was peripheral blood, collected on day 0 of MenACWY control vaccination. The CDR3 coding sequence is TGTGCCAGCAGTCCAAAGACGACGTCCGGTGAGCAGTTCTTC. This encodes CASSPKTTSGEQFF.